This T cell receptor (beta chain) originates from a study of T cell repertoires in cytomegalovirus infection. Across the whole study: Matching HLA type, along with CMV infection, was indicated by public TCR beta signatures.

The germline V gene has CDR1 SGHTA and CDR2 FQGNSA. V was pared by 5 bases and J by 6 bases, with 7 bases of the junction left unmatched. The CDR3 has 14 amino acids. This clonotype was observed a handful of times. What it recognizes is unknown. TCRdb reprocessed the reads with MiXCR, giving one entry per CDR3 protein. The data contain a few hundred thousand distinct CDR3 sequences, under 45% of them singletons. Specimen: cultured PBMCs, collected from culture after CMV antigen stimulation. This clonotype was sampled from a human donor in good health (CMV status not recorded). Some clones in this sample may be carry-over from other donors' samples. The chain employs TRBV7-2 and TRBJ2-3, with 8 bases lining up with TRBD2. CDR3 amino acids: CASSPWTGGDTQYF. In DNA form, the CDR3 reads TGTGCCAGCAGCCCCTGGACGGGGGGGGATACGCAGTATTTT.